Below are 27 T cell receptor beta chains sequenced from a single sample in a study of T cells after posttransplantation cyclophosphamide. Treatment was busulfan-fludarabine conditioning, a marrow graft, and cyclophosphamide on days +3 and +4. This table comes from immunoSEQ multiplex PCR, and its TCRdb copy is limited to in-frame clones, with some not included. In total the sample includes around 10,000 clones, none of them seen once. Material: PBMCs, obtained after allogeneic stem cell transplant with posttransplant cyclophosphamide. These receptors all come from a female patient in her thirties or forties who received an allogeneic stem cell transplant from a related donor, was CMV-positive, and had no GVHD. Some of the T cells may derive from the graft donor.

This clone showed up many times. The rearrangement joins TRBV6-1 to TRBJ1-4; D perhaps matches TRBD1 (5 bases). Per germline, CDR1 MNHNS and CDR2 SASEGT. CDR3 length: 14 residues. V was cut by 5 bases and J by 5 bases, with 12 bases left in between. The DNA of the CDR3 is TGTGCCAGCAGTCAGGGAACTCTGAATGAAAAACTGTTTTTT. As protein: CASSQGTLNEKLFF.

By proportion, this clone is medium-sized. The CDR3 DNA sequence: TGTGCCAGTAGTTTTCCGGGGGAGCAGTTCTTC. Amino acids: CASSFPGEQFF. The V gene is TRBV19, the J gene TRBJ2-1; tentatively, D is TRBD2 (5 bases). Trimming took off 5 bases at V and 10 bases at J, with 9 bases between the two ends. The CDR3 is 11 amino acids. Germline CDR1 reads LNHDA; CDR2 reads SQIVND (reference sequence).

This clone showed up many times. This chain uses TRBV30 with TRBJ2-7, with D possibly matching TRBD1 (8 bases). Trimming left V 4 bases short and J 3 bases short, with 10 bases between. CDR1 is GTSNPN, CDR2 SVGIG, per germline (reference sequence). This CDR3 is 12 amino acids long. The CDR3 spells CAWNRGGYEQYF. The DNA of the CDR3 is TGTGCCTGGAACAGGGGGGGCTACGAGCAGTACTTC.

This clone was observed many times. V is TRBV27 and J is TRBJ2-7; D might be TRBD1 (6 bases). Trimming shortened V by 4 bases and J by 3 bases, and 16 bases separated the two germline ends. This CDR3 is 15 amino acids long. Germline V gene lookup returns CDR1 MNHEY and CDR2 SMNVEV (reference sequence). CDR3 DNA sequence: TGTGCCAGCAGTTGGGGCAGGGGTTTTAGCTACGAGCAGTACTTC. Residues: CASSWGRGFSYEQYF.

This clone occurred many times. This chain uses TRBV2 with TRBJ2-7; possible D gene TRBD2, 5 bases. The CDR3 contains 12 residues. V lost 4 bases, J lost 7 bases, and 11 bases lay in between. Germline CDR1 reads SNHLY; CDR2 reads FYNNEI. CDR3 protein: CASSGGREEQYF. In nucleotides, the CDR3 is TGTGCCAGCAGTGGAGGGCGTGAGGAGCAGTACTTC.

This clone has at least ten counts. This chain uses TRBV19 with TRBJ2-2; 7 bases align to TRBD2. This CDR3 contains 16 residues. The germline V gene has CDR1 LNHDA and CDR2 SQIVND (reference sequence). The J segment lost 6 bases and the V segment lost 0 bases, leaving 7 bases of the junction unmatched. CDR3 in DNA: TGTGCCAGTAGTATAGATCTAGGTCGGGGGGCCGGGGAGCTGTTTTTT. This codes for CASSIDLGRGAGELFF.

V gene TRBV2 combines with J gene TRBJ2-3, with 8 bases matching TRBD2. Trimming removed 0 bases from V and 2 bases from J; junction bases left unmatched: 10. The CDR3 totals 18 residues. Germline V lookup: CDR1 SNHLY, CDR2 FYNNEI. The CDR3 DNA reads TGTGCCAGCAGTGAAGCGAGGTCCCTAGCGGGCACCACAGATACGCAGTATTTT. Translation: CASSEARSLAGTTDTQYF. The whole variable domain, filled in from reference TRBV2 and TRBJ2-3, reads EPEVTQTPSHQVTQMGQEVILRCVPISNHLYFYWYRQILGQKVEFLVSFYNNEISEKSEIFDDQFSVERPDGSNFTLKIRSTKLEDSAMYFCASSEARSLAGTTDTQYFGPGTRLTVL.

This clone has at least ten counts. CDR3 amino acids: CASSPQGAKLDQPQHF. CDR3 coding DNA: TGTGCCAGCTCACCACAGGGGGCTAAACTGGATCAGCCCCAGCATTTT. The chain is built from TRBV18 and TRBJ1-5; TRBD1 matches at 7 bases. Germline V gives CDR1 KGHSH, CDR2 LQKENI. V lost 1 base and J lost 5; bases outside the gene matches: 8. This CDR3 is built from 16 residues.

This clone was recorded many times. The chain couples TRBV6-5 to TRBJ2-7, with D uncertain. CDR3 length equals 15 residues. Germline V gives CDR1 MNHEY, CDR2 SVGAGI. V was clipped by 2 bases and J by 2 bases, with 13 bases between them. CDR3 DNA sequence: TGTGCCAGCAGTTACGGGCCCAACGGCCCCTACGAGCAGTACTTC. This translates into CASSYGPNGPYEQYF.

This clone was recorded at least ten times. The J gene is TRBJ1-4, the V gene TRBV5-6; 10 nucleotides line up with TRBD1. CDR3 length: 15 amino acids. V was clipped by 4 bases and J by 4 bases; unmatched bases: 4. Germline V CDR1 and CDR2: SGHDT, YYEEEE. The chain's CDR3 is CASSETGGHNEKLFF. Here the CDR3 DNA reads TGTGCCAGCAGCGAGACAGGGGGCCATAATGAAAAACTGTTTTTT.

This clone was recorded at least ten times. This chain connects TRBV7-9 to TRBJ1-1; D is perhaps TRBD1 (6 bases). Germline V lookup: CDR1 SEHNR, CDR2 FQNEAQ (reference sequence). The CDR3 contains 14 residues. V was shortened by 1 base and J by 2 bases, with 8 bases between the two germline ends. The CDR3 DNA reads TGTGCCAGCAGCTTAGGGGGGCTAAACACTGAAGCTTTCTTT. Its translation is CASSLGGLNTEAFF. Complete variable domain (other parts from reference TRBV7-9 and TRBJ1-1): DTGVSQNPRHKITKRGQNVTFRCDPISEHNRLYWYRQTLGQGPEFLTYFQNEAQLEKSRLLSDRFSAERPKGSFSTLEIQRTEQGDSAMYLCASSLGGLNTEAFFGQGTRLTVV.

In this sample, this clone turned up many times. CDR3 protein: CASSLRGGTGELFF. The CDR3 DNA follows: TGTGCCAGCAGCTTGAGGGGAGGCACCGGGGAGCTGTTTTTT. J is TRBJ2-2 and V is TRBV7-2, with D perhaps TRBD2 (6 bases). Trimming stripped 3 bases from V and 4 bases from J, with 9 bases between. The CDR3 totals 14 residues. CDR1 is SGHTA and CDR2 is FQGNSA in the germline V gene.

This clone was seen only a few times. At one boundary the junction diverges from the germline segment, which might be a read error. The J gene is TRBJ2-7, the V gene TRBV9; TRBD1 agrees at 8 bases. Looked up from germline, CDR1 is SGDLS and CDR2 is YYNGEE. This CDR3 spans 15 amino acids. The CDR3 DNA reads TGTGTCAGCAGTATCAGACAGGGGACGGCCTACGAGCAGTACTTC. It is translated as CVSSIRQGTAYEQYF. Drawing the rest from reference TRBV9 and TRBJ2-7, the complete variable domain is DSGVTQTPKHLITATGQRVTLRCSPRSGDLSVYWYQQSLDQGLQFLIQYYNGEERAKGNILERFSAQQFPDLHSELNLSSLELGDSALYFCVSSIRQGTAYEQYFGPGTRLTVT.

At least ten counts were recorded for this clone. This rearrangement joins TRBV5-4 to TRBJ2-7; TRBD1 or TRBD2 may be the D gene (7 bases each). In germline, CDR1 is SGHNT, CDR2 YYREEE (reference sequence). The CDR3 extends over 17 amino acids. Trimming shortened V by 4 bases and J by 0 bases, and 20 bases separated the two germline ends. The CDR3 here is CASSREVWDSVSYEQYF. CDR3 nucleotides: TGTGCCAGCAGCCGGGAGGTATGGGACAGCGTCTCCTACGAGCAGTACTTC.

This clone has ten or more counts. V gene TRBV27 combines with J gene TRBJ1-1; TRBD1 might be the D (6 bases). V lost 2 bases and J 4 bases, leaving 17 bases between the germline ends. The germline CDR1 and CDR2 sequences are MNHEY and SMNVEV (reference sequence). The CDR3 is 16 residues long. The CDR3 protein is CASSLLVGTRGTEAFF. DNA for the CDR3: TGTGCCAGCAGTTTACTTGTGGGGACACGAGGCACTGAAGCTTTCTTT.

This clone showed up just a few times. At one end the junction does not follow the germline gene, possibly because of a read error. This chain joins TRBV5-1 and TRBJ1-4, with D possibly TRBD1 on 5 matching bases. The length of the CDR3 is 14 residues. CDR1 SGHRS and CDR2 YFSETQ come from the germline V gene. The CDR3 spells CASTVDSYNEQLFF. DNA for the CDR3: TGCGCCAGCACGGTAGACAGCTATAATGAACAACTGTTTTTT. The whole variable domain, filled in from reference TRBV5-1 and TRBJ1-4, reads KAGVTQTPRYLIKTRGQQVTLSCSPISGHRSVSWYQQTPGQGLQFLFEYFSETQRNKGNFPGRFSGRQFSNSRSEMNVSTLELGDSALYLCASTVDSYNEQLFFGSGTQLSVL.

This clone has ten or more counts. The rearrangement joins TRBV5-5 to TRBJ2-7; possible D gene TRBD1, 5 bases. CDR1 and CDR2 (germline): SGHKS, YYEKEE (reference sequence). The CDR3 is 13 residues long. V lost 5 bases, J lost 3 bases, and 12 bases lay in between. The CDR3 region has the DNA TGTGCCAGCAGACTGACAGCGAGCTACGAGCAGTACTTC. It translates to CASRLTASYEQYF.

Ten or more counts support this clone. The rearrangement links TRBV2 to TRBJ2-7, with D perhaps TRBD1 (5 bases). This CDR3 has 13 residues. V lost 5 bases to trimming and J lost 2 bases, with 10 bases between them. The germline V gene has CDR1 SNHLY and CDR2 FYNNEI. The DNA of the CDR3 is TGTGCCAGCAGTTCAGGGTTCACCTACGAGCAGTACTTC. Its protein is CASSSGFTYEQYF.

The genes are TRBV5-1 and TRBJ2-5; TRBD1 aligns across 10 bases. The length of the CDR3 is 17 residues. V lost 0 bases to trimming and J lost 4 bases; unmatched junction nucleotides: 9. Germline V CDR1 and CDR2: SGHRS, YFSETQ. The CDR3, as DNA: TGCGCCAGCAGCTTGGGAACCGGGACAGGGGTCCGAGAGACCCAGTACTTC. Protein: CASSLGTGTGVRETQYF.

This clone has a count of ten or more. J is TRBJ2-7 and V is TRBV6-1, with D perhaps TRBD1 (5 bases). This CDR3 has 14 amino acids. The ends were cut back, 7 bases at V and 6 bases at J, with 19 bases in the middle. Germline V lookup: CDR1 MNHNS, CDR2 SASEGT. The CDR3 nucleotides read TGTGCCAGCACCGTAGACAGACTCCTAGGCGAGCAGTACTTC. As protein: CASTVDRLLGEQYF.

This clone was seen ten or more times. The CDR3, as DNA: TGCGCCAGCAGATTGCGACAAAGCTTATACAATGAGCAGTTCTTC. Its protein is CASRLRQSLYNEQFF. The chain links TRBV5-1 to TRBJ2-1; D remains ambiguous. The CDR3 is made up of 15 amino acids. V lost 5 bases and J lost 4, with 16 bases in between. CDR1 SGHRS and CDR2 YFSETQ come from the germline V gene.

This clone was found many times. The CDR3 bases are TGCGCCAGCAGCCAAGCATGGCACCCTGACTATGGCTACACCTTC. This codes for CASSQAWHPDYGYTF. The rearrangement joins TRBV4-1 to TRBJ1-2; unclear D gene. The germline V gene has CDR1 MGHRA and CDR2 YSYEKL. V dropped 1 base and J dropped 3 bases, with 12 bases sitting between them. The CDR3 spans 15 residues.

The chain uses TRBV7-8 and TRBJ2-3; 13 nucleotides agree with TRBD2. CDR1 SGHVS and CDR2 FQNEAQ come from the germline V gene. The V gene end was trimmed by 4 bases and the J gene end by 5 bases; junction bases not matched to a gene: 6. CDR3 size: 16 residues. CDR3 nucleotides: TGTGCCAGCAGCTCACGACTAGCGGGGGGAAAAGATACGCAGTATTTT. Its translation: CASSSRLAGGKDTQYF.

This clone showed up many times. The rearrangement joins TRBV6-2 or TRBV6-3 to TRBJ2-1; 7 nucleotides line up with TRBD2. The J segment lost 14 bases and the V segment lost 2 bases, leaving 9 bases of the junction unmatched. The CDR3 consists of 13 residues. Germline V gene sequence: CDR1 MNHEY, CDR2 SVGEGT. Here the CDR3 DNA reads TGTGCCAGCAGTTACACGTGGGGACTACCCGAGTTCTTC. Its translation: CASSYTWGLPEFF.

This clone was detected ten times or more. The chain carries TRBV6-1 and TRBJ1-1, with 7 bases aligning to TRBD1. V shed 4 bases, J shed 4 bases, and the junction held 3 bases outside the gene matches. The CDR3 has 13 residues. CDR1 is MNHNS and CDR2 is SASEGT in the germline V gene. In nucleotides, the CDR3 is TGTGCCAGCAGTGTATACAGGGGCACTGAAGCTTTCTTT. It encodes CASSVYRGTEAFF.

This clone was observed many times. V gene TRBV5-5 combines with J gene TRBJ2-7; a weak D match, TRBD2 (6 bases). Germline values: CDR1 SGHKS, CDR2 YYEKEE (reference sequence). V lost 2 bases, J lost 4 bases, and 10 bases lay in between. This CDR3 has 13 residues. CDR3 sequence: CASSLWAGYEQYF. CDR3 in DNA: TGTGCCAGCAGCTTATGGGCGGGATACGAGCAGTACTTC.

This clone was counted ten times or more. The chain links TRBV19 to TRBJ2-3; 8 bases map to TRBD2. After removal of 3 bases from V and 8 bases from J, the junction contained 7 bases not matched to a gene. CDR3 size: 14 residues. CDR1 is LNHDA, CDR2 SQIVND, per germline (reference sequence). CDR3 amino acids: CASSIERGPRTQYF. In DNA, the CDR3 is TGTGCCAGTAGTATTGAGCGGGGGCCCCGTACGCAGTATTTT.